The 29 T cell receptor beta chains given below trace back to one sample, sequenced in a study of response to subunit inactivated influenza vaccine. TCRdb independently ran MiXCR on the RT-PCR reads; one entry per CDR3 protein. The repertoire consists of about 480,000 distinct CDR3 sequences, with approximately 24% occurring once and the leading ten covering 1.5% to 2%. The sample was CD4+ T cells sorted from PBMCs, taken roughly 5 days after vaccination. The receptors were gathered from a man aged 45-60 years who received an inactivated influenza vaccine.

The genes are TRBV7-8 and TRBJ2-1; the match to TRBD1 covers 9 bases. The germline CDR1 and CDR2 sequences are SGHVS and FQNEAQ. V was clipped by 5 bases and J by 2 bases; unmatched bases: 4. This CDR3 has 15 amino acids. CDR3 region: CASSAGQGPYNEQFF. The CDR3 coding sequence is TGTGCCAGCAGCGCGGGACAGGGCCCCTACAATGAGCAGTTCTTC.

This clonotype was detected a few times. This chain connects TRBV7-9 to TRBJ2-1, with D hard to call. V lost 1 base and J 4 bases, leaving 5 bases between the germline ends. The CDR3 has 13 amino acids. Germline assignment: CDR1 SEHNR and CDR2 FQNEAQ (reference sequence). CDR3 DNA sequence: TGTGCCAGCAGCTTAGATGCGTACAATGAGCAGTTCTTC. Its translation: CASSLDAYNEQFF. The full variable domain, rest sourced from reference TRBV7-9 and TRBJ2-1, is DTGVSQNPRHKITKRGQNVTFRCDPISEHNRLYWYRQTLGQGPEFLTYFQNEAQLEKSRLLSDRFSAERPKGSFSTLEIQRTEQGDSAMYLCASSLDAYNEQFFGPGTRLTVL.

The chain recombines TRBV4-3 with TRBJ1-6; a possible D gene is TRBD1 (6 bases). The V and J ends lost 3 bases and 0 bases respectively, with 9 bases between them. This CDR3 region has 16 residues. In germline, CDR1 is LGHNA, CDR2 YSLEER. CDR3: CASSQGGRSYNSPLHF. CDR3 coding DNA: TGCGCCAGCAGCCAGGGGGGGCGCTCCTATAATTCACCCCTCCACTTT.

The gene calls are TRBV15 and TRBJ2-7; 7 nucleotides agree with TRBD1. The V gene's germline CDR1 is LNHNV and CDR2 YYDKDF (reference sequence). This CDR3 has 16 residues. J was trimmed by 2 bases and V by 3 bases; bases with no gene match: 10. The DNA for the CDR3 is TGTGCCACCAGCAGGGAGACAGGGACCGAACCCTACGAGCAGTACTTC. Its translation is CATSRETGTEPYEQYF. Drawing the rest from reference TRBV15 and TRBJ2-7, the complete variable domain is DAMVIQNPRYQVTQFGKPVTLSCSQTLNHNVMYWYQQKSSQAPKLLFHYYDKDFNNEADTPDNFQSRRPNTSFCFLDIRSPGLGDTAMYLCATSRETGTEPYEQYFGPGTRLTVT.

This chain links TRBV20-1 with TRBJ2-1; possibly TRBD1 for D (6 bases). The germline V gene encodes CDR1 DFQATT and CDR2 SNEGSKA (reference sequence). V gave up 3 bases and J gave up 12 bases, with 18 bases separating them. This CDR3 region has 13 residues. The CDR3, as DNA: TGCAGTGCTAGGGCCGACCGGGACACCCGGCAGTTCTTC. This sequence encodes CSARADRDTRQFF.

This chain connects TRBV12-3 or TRBV12-4 to TRBJ2-3, with D possibly matching TRBD2 (6 bases). CDR3 length: 14 residues. Trimming shortened V by 3 bases and J by 4 bases, and 11 bases separated the two germline ends. The CDR3 DNA is TGTGCCAGCAGTTTGGAGGGAGACTCAGATACGCAGTATTTT. Translating gives CASSLEGDSDTQYF.

A few counts support this clonotype. J is TRBJ2-2 and V is TRBV12-3 or TRBV12-4; 7 bases map to TRBD1. V lost 11 bases, J lost 5 bases, and 8 bases stayed unmatched. The CDR3 consists of 13 residues. The CDR3 sequence: CALRQGVTGELFF. In DNA, the CDR3 is TGTGCCCTTCGGCAGGGGGTTACCGGGGAGCTGTTTTTT.

This clonotype was found a few times. The chain combines TRBV6-5 with TRBJ2-5, with D hard to call. The CDR3 is 13 residues long. CDR1 and CDR2 (germline): MNHEY, SVGAGI. Trimming left V 4 bases short and J 0 bases short, with 6 bases between. The CDR3 spells CASSFVYQETQYF. Written as DNA, the CDR3 is TGTGCCAGCAGTTTCGTGTACCAAGAGACCCAGTACTTC.

This clonotype was counted ten times or more. The chain uses TRBV12-3 or TRBV12-4 and TRBJ2-1; the D is unclear. Trimming left V 5 bases short and J 10 bases short, with 9 bases between. The CDR3 sequence is 11 residues long. The DNA for the CDR3 is TGTGCCAGCAGTATGTCCCGGGAGCAGTTCTTC. It translates to CASSMSREQFF.

The chain combines TRBV7-2 with TRBJ2-3; 10 positions match TRBD2. Germline assignment: CDR1 SGHTA and CDR2 FQGNSA. The J segment lost 1 base and the V segment lost 6 bases, leaving 4 bases of the junction unmatched. This CDR3 spans 15 amino acids. CDR3 in amino acids: CASSGLADRTDTQYF. CDR3 bases: TGTGCCAGCAGTGGACTAGCGGATCGCACAGATACGCAGTATTTT. Looking up the rest from reference TRBV7-2 and TRBJ2-3 gives the full variable domain: GAGVSQSPSNKVTEKGKDVELRCDPISGHTALYWYRQSLGQGLEFLIYFQGNSAPDKSGLPSDRFSAERTGGSVSTLTIQRTQQEDSAVYLCASSGLADRTDTQYFGPGTRLTVL.

This clonotype showed up just a few times. The V call is TRBV20-1, the J call TRBJ2-5, with TRBD1 matching over 9 bases. The CDR3 extends over 16 amino acids. The V gene's germline CDR1 is DFQATT and CDR2 SNEGSKA (reference sequence). The V segment lost 4 bases and the J segment 2 bases; nucleotides outside the gene matches: 11. CDR3 coding DNA: TGCAGTGCTACAGGGACAGGGAGGGGACTACAAGAGACCCAGTACTTC. It is translated as CSATGTGRGLQETQYF.

The chain uses TRBV12-3 or TRBV12-4 and TRBJ2-3; 14 bases match TRBD2. The CDR3 covers 16 residues. J lost 1 base, V lost 5 bases, and 2 bases had no gene match. CDR3 loop: CASSTGLAGGTDTQYF. The CDR3 nucleotides read TGTGCCAGCAGTACGGGACTAGCGGGGGGCACAGATACGCAGTATTTT.

This clonotype has just a few counts. The rearrangement joins TRBV20-1 to TRBJ2-2; D is unclear. The CDR3 contains 13 residues. Germline CDR1 DFQATT, CDR2 SNEGSKA (reference sequence). Trimming left V 0 bases short and J 4 bases short, with 6 bases between. The CDR3 region is CSAREGSTGELFF. CDR3 coding DNA: TGCAGTGCTAGAGAAGGCTCCACCGGGGAGCTGTTTTTT.

This clonotype appeared a few times. The rearrangement joins TRBV7-9 to TRBJ1-1; TRBD1 agrees at 8 bases. J gave up 3 bases and V 4 bases, and 7 bases lay outside the gene matches. The germline V gene encodes CDR1 SEHNR and CDR2 FQNEAQ (reference sequence). This CDR3 comprises 15 residues. The CDR3 is CASSSGQGGDTEAFF. The DNA for the CDR3 is TGTGCCAGCAGCTCCGGACAGGGCGGGGACACTGAAGCTTTCTTT.

This clonotype has only a few counts. The chain links TRBV7-9 to TRBJ1-4, with 7 nucleotides matching TRBD1. After removal of 5 bases from V and 4 bases from J, the junction contained 7 bases not matched to a gene. The CDR3 loop spans 15 amino acids. Germline V gives CDR1 SEHNR, CDR2 FQNEAQ (reference sequence). CDR3 sequence (DNA): TGTGCCAGCAGCGGGGGACAGCGGGTTAATGAAAAACTGTTTTTT. It codes for CASSGGQRVNEKLFF.

This clonotype appeared a few times. The chain employs TRBV9 and TRBJ1-6; 9 positions agree with TRBD1. V shed 2 bases and J 7 bases; nucleotides not matched to a gene: 7. Germline CDR1 SGDLS, CDR2 YYNGEE. The CDR3 runs to 16 residues. The CDR3 coding sequence is TGTGCCAGCAGCGTTTCTCCGGGACAGGGCAATTCACCCCTCCACTTT. Translating it yields CASSVSPGQGNSPLHF.

CDR3 bases: TGTGCCACCAGCAGAAGCCTCCAAGAGACCCAGTACTTC. Encoded protein: CATSRSLQETQYF. The chain is built from TRBV15 and TRBJ2-5; no definite D call. Germline V lookup: CDR1 LNHNV, CDR2 YYDKDF (reference sequence). Trimming removed 2 bases at V and 1 base at J, with 5 bases between. CDR3 size: 13 residues.

The chain employs TRBV20-1 and TRBJ1-1; D may be TRBD1 (6 bases). Trimming removed 3 bases at V and 1 base at J, with 12 bases between. The CDR3 is 14 amino acids. Germline V CDR1 and CDR2: DFQATT, SNEGSKA (reference sequence). CDR3 bases: TGCAGTGCTAGCGACTTGGACAGGAACACTGAAGCTTTCTTT. This codes for CSASDLDRNTEAFF.

This clonotype was seen only a few times. This sequence joins TRBV20-1 and TRBJ2-7; the match to TRBD1 covers 8 bases. Germline V gene lookup returns CDR1 DFQATT and CDR2 SNEGSKA (reference sequence). The CDR3 spans 15 residues. Trimming took 3 bases from V and 2 from J; bases not matched to a gene: 9. The DNA for the CDR3 is TGCAGTGCTAGCCCACAGGGGGTGATGACCTACGAGCAGTACTTC. Translation gives CSASPQGVMTYEQYF.

The chain is built from TRBV11-2 and TRBJ2-5, with D possibly TRBD2 on 5 matching bases. Per germline, CDR1 SGHAT and CDR2 FQNNGV. The CDR3 extends over 15 amino acids. Trimming took 5 bases from V and 1 from J, leaving 14 bases between them. The CDR3 region is CASSPRATSQETQYF. CDR3 sequence (DNA): TGTGCCAGCAGCCCTCGCGCAACTAGCCAAGAGACCCAGTACTTC.

The rearrangement links TRBV7-9 to TRBJ2-6; D gene ambiguous. Germline loops: CDR1 SEHNR, CDR2 FQNEAQ (reference sequence). This CDR3 region has 14 residues. V gave up 7 bases and J gave up 0 bases, with 7 bases separating them. CDR3 amino acids: CASIRFSGANVLTF. For the CDR3, the DNA is TGTGCCAGCATCCGGTTCTCTGGGGCCAACGTCCTGACTTTC.

The chain couples TRBV27 to TRBJ2-3, with 8 bases matching TRBD2. After removal of 7 bases from V and 7 bases from J, the junction contained 13 bases not matched to a gene. The CDR3 length is 15 residues. The V gene's germline CDR1 is MNHEY and CDR2 SMNVEV (reference sequence). The CDR3 nucleotides are TGTGCCAGCACCACTTTAGCGGGATTAATGTATACGCAGTATTTT. As protein: CASTTLAGLMYTQYF.

This clonotype was counted a few times. The genes are TRBV20-1 and TRBJ2-5, with D perhaps TRBD2 (6 bases). Germline-derived CDR1 and CDR2 are DFQATT and SNEGSKA (reference sequence). The CDR3 covers 15 residues. V was cut by 0 bases and J by 5 bases, with 16 bases left in between. CDR3 region: CSARDALGGRETQYF. The CDR3 DNA follows: TGCAGTGCTAGAGATGCGTTGGGGGGAAGGGAGACCCAGTACTTC.

This clonotype turned up a few times. The chain recombines TRBV7-9 with TRBJ2-5; tentatively, D is TRBD1 (5 bases). The V gene's germline CDR1 is SEHNR and CDR2 FQNEAQ (reference sequence). The V end was cut by 5 bases, the J end by 7 bases, with 11 bases between. This CDR3 has 12 residues. CDR3 in DNA: TGTGCCAGCAGCCAGGACACCCCGACCCAGTACTTC. This translates into CASSQDTPTQYF. The full variable domain, rest sourced from reference TRBV7-9 and TRBJ2-5, is DTGVSQNPRHKITKRGQNVTFRCDPISEHNRLYWYRQTLGQGPEFLTYFQNEAQLEKSRLLSDRFSAERPKGSFSTLEIQRTEQGDSAMYLCASSQDTPTQYFGPGTRLLVL.

The V gene is TRBV6-2 or TRBV6-3, the J gene TRBJ1-5; D unresolved. Germline CDR1 MNHEY, CDR2 SVGEGT. The length of the CDR3 is 20 residues. Trimming took off 3 bases at V and 0 bases at J, with 24 bases between the two ends. The CDR3 bases are TGTGCCAGCAGTTATGGGGTGGCGGGGTGGGGTTCTTTTAGCAATCAGCCCCAGCATTTT. Its protein is CASSYGVAGWGSFSNQPQHF.

The chain carries TRBV11-2 and TRBJ2-1; 8 bases map to TRBD2. In germline, CDR1 is SGHAT, CDR2 FQNNGV. CDR3 length: 17 amino acids. V lost 4 bases to trimming and J lost 9 bases; unmatched junction nucleotides: 17. CDR3 loop: CASSSTSGVWGASEQFF. The CDR3 DNA reads TGTGCCAGCAGCTCTACTAGCGGAGTCTGGGGCGCTAGTGAGCAGTTCTTC. Filled out from reference TRBV11-2 and TRBJ2-1, the complete variable domain reads EAGVAQSPRYKIIEKRQSVAFWCNPISGHATLYWYQQILGQGPKLLIQFQNNGVVDDSQLPKDRFSAERLKGVDSTLKIQPAKLEDSAVYLCASSSTSGVWGASEQFFGPGTRLTVL.

In its sample, this clonotype was seen a few times. For the CDR3, the DNA is TGTGCCACCAGCAGAGAAATGAGTCTAGCTTCCTACAATGAGCAGTTCTTC. This gives the protein CATSREMSLASYNEQFF. The chain has TRBV15 and TRBJ2-1; D perhaps matches TRBD2 (5 bases). CDR1 is LNHNV and CDR2 is YYDKDF in the germline V gene (reference sequence). V shed 0 bases and J shed 1 base, with 13 bases lying between them. The CDR3 covers 17 residues.

This clonotype was picked up a small number of times. V and J are TRBV7-9 and TRBJ2-7; D tentatively fits TRBD1 or TRBD2 (6 bases each). The V gene lost 4 bases and the J gene lost 3 bases, with 22 bases spanning the gap. The CDR3 has 17 residues. The germline CDR1 and CDR2 sequences are SEHNR and FQNEAQ (reference sequence). The CDR3 spells CASSSDWIAGQNYEQYF. The CDR3 DNA follows: TGTGCCAGCAGCTCAGATTGGATCGCGGGACAAAACTACGAGCAGTACTTC.

This clonotype came up a few times. The chain links TRBV5-5 to TRBJ2-7, with 9 bases lining up with TRBD1. The CDR3 runs 16 residues. Trimming took 4 bases from V and 3 from J; bases not matched to a gene: 11. Germline CDR1 is SGHKS and CDR2 is YYEKEE (reference sequence). The CDR3 loop reads CASSVTPGQGNYEQYF. For the CDR3, the DNA is TGTGCCAGCAGCGTAACCCCGGGACAGGGAAACTACGAGCAGTACTTC.